This record looks at one T cell receptor beta chain sequence and its context. Sequenced by immunoSEQ multiplex PCR; TCRdb stores in-frame clones only, minus some. The profile shows approximately 250,000 clones, 88% of them singletons. Germline lookup yields CDR1 MNHEY and CDR2 SVGEGT. V was shortened by 2 bases and J by 3 bases, with 13 bases between the two germline ends. The CDR3 has 15 residues. This sample was taken from a study of blood T cell repertoires in COVID-19. Study in general: Acute and convalescent COVID-19 specimens originated in the United States, Italy and Spain. T cells, B-cell-depleted T cells, or PBMCs provided the cDNA or gDNA that served as material.

The rearrangement uses TRBV6-2 or TRBV6-3 and TRBJ1-2; D may be TRBD1 (6 bases). The sample comprised PBMCs or T cells enriched from blood (not recorded which). This TCR was sampled from a woman aged 40-49 years with acute COVID-19. CDR3 sequence: CASSYASRQDYGYTF. DNA of the CDR3: TGTGCCAGCAGTTACGCTTCGAGACAGGACTATGGCTACACCTTC.